One sample yielded the 12 T cell receptor beta chains listed below, sequenced in a study of blood T cell repertoires in COVID-19. Profiled with immunoSEQ multiplex PCR; TCRdb holds only in-frame clones, not every one. The sample lists around 94,000 clones, approximately 80% seen once, with around 20% in the top ten. The sequenced sample was peripheral blood. The origin of the receptors is a human donor in a cohort sampled during active COVID-19.

The chain links TRBV6-2 or TRBV6-3 to TRBJ1-2; D possibly corresponds to TRBD1 (6 bases). CDR1 MNHEY and CDR2 SVGEGT come from the germline V gene. Trimming left V 2 bases short and J 4 bases short, with 20 bases between. The CDR3 is 17 residues long. Written as DNA, the CDR3 is TGTGCCAGCAGTTACGCCGCCGGGGGGGGGCGCAGCTATGGCTACACCTTC. It yields the protein CASSYAAGGGRSYGYTF.

To note about this clone: Germline is not matched at one junction end, which may reflect a read error. The chain combines TRBV18 with TRBJ2-2, with a possible D match to TRBD2 (5 bases). Germline assignment: CDR1 KGHSH and CDR2 LQKENI. The length of the CDR3 is 14 residues. The DNA for the CDR3 is TGTGCCAGCTCACTAGCGAGGAACGCCGGGGAGCTGTTTTTT. Its translation: CASSLARNAGELFF.

The CDR3 nucleotides read TGTGCCAGCTCACCCCAGGGACAGGTGCCGTCCTACGAGCAGTACTTC. Encoded protein: CASSPQGQVPSYEQYF. This rearrangement joins TRBV18 to TRBJ2-7, with 8 bases aligning to TRBD1. CDR3 length equals 16 residues. Trimming removed 3 bases from V and 1 base from J; junction bases left unmatched: 8. In germline, CDR1 is KGHSH, CDR2 LQKENI.

The gene calls are TRBV5-1 and TRBJ2-5, with D perhaps matching TRBD1 (5 bases). Germline V gene data show CDR1 as SGHRS and CDR2 as YFSETQ. There are 14 residues in the CDR3. V lost 0 bases, J lost 1 base, and 7 bases lay in between. In nucleotides, the CDR3 is TGCGCCAGCAGCTTGGGACAGCCCCAAGAGACCCAGTACTTC. Its translation is CASSLGQPQETQYF.

This clone has a handful of counts. The chain is built from TRBV5-8 and TRBJ1-1; D is possibly TRBD1 (5 bases). V gave up 1 base and J gave up 1 base, with 14 bases separating them. CDR3 size: 16 residues. Germline V gene sequence: CDR1 SGHTS, CDR2 YDEGEE. CDR3 in DNA: TGTGCCAGCAGCTTGAGGTTGGGGGGACCGAACACTGAAGCTTTCTTT. Protein sequence: CASSLRLGGPNTEAFF.

The chain joins TRBV7-3 to TRBJ2-1; 11 positions agree with TRBD2. The germline V gene encodes CDR1 SGHTA and CDR2 FQGTGA. Unmatched junction bases numbered 5, after V lost 5 bases and J lost 11 bases. CDR3 size: 13 residues. CDR3 bases: TGTGCCAGCAGCACCGGGACTAGCGGACAGCAGTTCTTC. Protein product: CASSTGTSGQQFF.

V and J are TRBV27 and TRBJ2-3, with a weak D call TRBD2 (6 bases). Germline CDR1 MNHEY, CDR2 SMNVEV (reference sequence). CDR3 size: 12 residues. Trimming took 5 bases from V and 14 from J, leaving 17 bases between them. The CDR3 DNA reads as TGTGCCAGCAGTCCCCCCGCGGGGAGGTGGTATTTT. This sequence encodes CASSPPAGRWYF.

J is TRBJ2-5 and V is TRBV11-2; a possible D gene is TRBD2 (6 bases). The germline V gene encodes CDR1 SGHAT and CDR2 FQNNGV. The CDR3 loop spans 13 amino acids. Trimming took off 4 bases at V and 5 bases at J, with 11 bases between the two ends. DNA of the CDR3: TGTGCCAGCAGCTCGGGACTTCGGGAGACCCAGTACTTC. This sequence encodes CASSSGLRETQYF.

The chain recombines TRBV28 with TRBJ2-5; D may be TRBD2 (6 bases). Germline lookup yields CDR1 MDHEN and CDR2 SYDVKM. The CDR3 runs to 17 residues. V was trimmed by 3 bases and J by 1 base, leaving 18 bases between them. CDR3 bases: TGTGCCAGCAGTTTGGGACCCTCTGGGGGAGGCCAAGAGACCCAGTACTTC. It specifies CASSLGPSGGGQETQYF.

V and J are TRBV2 and TRBJ1-1; D is unresolved. CDR1 SNHLY and CDR2 FYNNEI come from the germline V gene. V was pared by 5 bases and J by 1 base, with 8 bases between. The CDR3 runs 13 residues. CDR3 sequence reads: CASSQDTNTEAFF. DNA for the CDR3: TGTGCCAGCAGTCAAGACACGAACACTGAAGCTTTCTTT.

This chain connects TRBV5-1 to TRBJ2-1; 11 nucleotides align to TRBD2. The CDR3 contains 16 residues. The J segment lost 7 bases and the V segment lost 1 base, leaving 7 bases of the junction unmatched. In germline, CDR1 is SGHRS, CDR2 YFSETQ. The CDR3 sequence: CASSLRTSGRGNEQFF. CDR3 in DNA: TGCGCCAGCAGCTTGCGTACTAGCGGGAGAGGTAATGAGCAGTTCTTC.

Only one count was recorded for this clone. The rearrangement joins TRBV3-1 (or the pseudogene TRBV3-2) to TRBJ2-7, with 7 nucleotides matching TRBD2. Trimming at V came to 1 base and at J to 3 bases, leaving 9 bases not matched to a gene. The germline V gene encodes CDR1 LGHDT and CDR2 YNNKEL (reference sequence). This CDR3 is 16 amino acids long. The CDR3 reads CASSQGRRERGYEQYF. The CDR3 DNA sequence: TGTGCCAGCAGCCAAGGAAGGCGGGAGAGGGGCTACGAGCAGTACTTC.